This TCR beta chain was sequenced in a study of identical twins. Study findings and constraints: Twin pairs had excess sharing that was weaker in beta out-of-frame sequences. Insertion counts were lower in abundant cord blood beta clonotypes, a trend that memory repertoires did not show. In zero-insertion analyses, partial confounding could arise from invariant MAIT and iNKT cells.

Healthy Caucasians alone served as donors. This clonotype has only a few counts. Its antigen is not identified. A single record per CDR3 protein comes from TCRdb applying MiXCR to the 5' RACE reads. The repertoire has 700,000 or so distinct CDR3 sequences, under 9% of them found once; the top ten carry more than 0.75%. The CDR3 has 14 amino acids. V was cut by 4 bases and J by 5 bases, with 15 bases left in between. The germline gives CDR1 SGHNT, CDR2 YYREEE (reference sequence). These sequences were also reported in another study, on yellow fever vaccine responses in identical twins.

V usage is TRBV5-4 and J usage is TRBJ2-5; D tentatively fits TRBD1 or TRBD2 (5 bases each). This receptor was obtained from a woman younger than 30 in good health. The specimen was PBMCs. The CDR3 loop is CASSPNMGTETQYF. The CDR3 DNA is TGTGCCAGCAGCCCCAACATGGGGACGGAGACCCAGTACTTC.